The next 18 T cell receptor beta chains were all read from a single sample in a study of T cell responses to AZD1222 COVID-19 vaccine. The assay was immunoSEQ multiplex PCR, and TCRdb's table has in-frame clones only and misses some. Among approximately 300,000 clones listed, 90% to 95% were seen once. The sample in question was peripheral blood, obtained 28 days after the second AZD1222 dose. The receptors originated from an adult who received the AZD1222 COVID-19 vaccine.

This clone was seen more than once but under ten times. This sequence joins TRBV27 and TRBJ2-5; weak D call: TRBD2 (5 bases). Germline V CDR1 and CDR2: MNHEY, SMNVEV (reference sequence). The CDR3 contains 14 residues. Deletions cut 4 bases from V and 2 bases from J, with 11 bases between. The CDR3 coding sequence is TGTGCCAGCAGTTCCCTGTCGGGACAAGAGACCCAGTACTTC. Translation: CASSSLSGQETQYF.

This chain links TRBV5-1 with TRBJ2-5, with D maybe TRBD1 (6 bases). Germline V gene sequence: CDR1 SGHRS, CDR2 YFSETQ. V shed 0 bases and J shed 2 bases, with 11 bases lying between them. The CDR3 contains 15 residues. This CDR3 reads CASSLARGYQETQYF. The CDR3 coding sequence is TGCGCCAGCAGCTTGGCCAGGGGTTATCAAGAGACCCAGTACTTC.

The V and J genes are TRBV27 and TRBJ1-5; D is possibly TRBD1 (6 bases). Trimming pared 5 bases from V and 7 bases from J, leaving 15 bases between. Germline CDR1 MNHEY, CDR2 SMNVEV (reference sequence). The CDR3 covers 14 residues. CDR3: CASSRGTVRQPQHF. The DNA of the CDR3 is TGTGCCAGCAGTAGGGGGACGGTTCGGCAGCCCCAGCATTTT.

CDR3 amino acids: CATSGAPVYEQYF. Written as DNA, the CDR3 is TGTGCCACTAGCGGGGCTCCCGTCTACGAGCAGTACTTC. The rearrangement uses TRBV24-1 and TRBJ2-7; 8 nucleotides line up with TRBD2. This CDR3 has 13 residues. CDR1 is KGHDR and CDR2 is SFDVKD in the germline V gene. V lost 10 bases to trimming and J lost 3 bases; unmatched junction nucleotides: 7.

The rearrangement uses TRBV6-5 and TRBJ2-2; 7 bases align to TRBD1. CDR3 length equals 15 residues. The V segment lost 6 bases and the J segment 1 base; nucleotides outside the gene matches: 5. Germline loops: CDR1 MNHEY, CDR2 SVGAGI. The CDR3 spells CASSRRTGNTGELFF. CDR3 in DNA: TGTGCCAGCAGCCGAAGGACAGGGAACACCGGGGAGCTGTTTTTT.

This chain links TRBV6-2 or TRBV6-3 with TRBJ2-7, with D unresolved. The germline gives CDR1 MNHEY, CDR2 SVGEGT. V was cut by 6 bases and J by 5 bases, with 14 bases left in between. The CDR3 runs to 13 residues. Here the CDR3 reads CASSRLQLNEQYF. CDR3 coding DNA: TGTGCCAGCAGCCGTCTACAATTAAACGAGCAGTACTTC.

The gene calls are TRBV4-2 and TRBJ2-7; D remains unclear. V gave up 1 base and J gave up 0 bases, with 7 bases separating them. Germline V gene data show CDR1 as LGHNA and CDR2 as YNFKEQ. This CDR3 is 14 amino acids long. The CDR3 nucleotides are TGTGCCAGCAGCCAAGTATCGAGCTCCTACGAGCAGTACTTC. It is translated as CASSQVSSSYEQYF.

The rearrangement joins TRBV20-1 to TRBJ2-7; D gene unclear. Germline loops: CDR1 DFQATT, CDR2 SNEGSKA (reference sequence). There are 11 residues in the CDR3. V lost 3 bases and J lost 2, with 5 bases in between. The CDR3 DNA reads TGCAGTGCTAGGGCCCCCTACGAGCAGTACTTC. This codes for CSARAPYEQYF.

Only one count was recorded for this clone. The V gene is TRBV6-5, the J gene TRBJ1-2, with 7 bases matching TRBD1. The V gene's germline CDR1 is MNHEY and CDR2 SVGAGI. CDR3 size: 13 residues. Germline trimming cut 7 bases from V and 6 bases from J; bases unmatched to any gene: 8. Here the CDR3 DNA reads TGTGCCAGCACCGACGAGGGGGCTGATGGCTACACCTTC. Translating gives CASTDEGADGYTF.

This chain links TRBV5-1 with TRBJ1-2, with D tentatively TRBD1 (6 bases). The CDR3 has 16 residues. Germline CDR1 is SGHRS and CDR2 is YFSETQ. Trimming stripped 4 bases from V and 3 bases from J, with 19 bases between. The CDR3 DNA is TGCGCCAGCAGCGCTGGGCCAAGGACAGCGGACTATGGCTACACCTTC. It codes for CASSAGPRTADYGYTF.

This rearrangement joins TRBV28 to TRBJ1-2, with D possibly TRBD1 on 5 matching bases. Germline CDR1 reads MDHEN; CDR2 reads SYDVKM. V shed 6 bases and J shed 6 bases, with 11 bases lying between them. This CDR3 region has 12 residues. CDR3 in amino acids: CASRGTADGYTF. The CDR3 nucleotides read TGTGCCAGCAGAGGGACTGCCGATGGCTACACCTTC.

The V gene is TRBV30, the J gene TRBJ1-2, with TRBD1 matching over 11 bases. The V and J ends lost 1 base and 5 bases, in that order; junction bases with no gene match: 3. Germline assignment: CDR1 GTSNPN and CDR2 SVGIG (reference sequence). This CDR3 has 14 amino acids. The CDR3 loop reads CAWSGTGGWYGYTF. The CDR3 DNA reads as TGTGCCTGGAGTGGGACAGGGGGCTGGTATGGCTACACCTTC.

The J gene is TRBJ2-7, the V gene TRBV28; TRBD2 might be the D (5 bases). The CDR3 has 11 amino acids. Per the germline V gene, CDR1 is MDHEN and CDR2 is SYDVKM. V was cut by 7 bases and J by 7 bases, with 11 bases left in between. The CDR3 DNA follows: TGTGCCAGCACCGTCCGGGGAGAGCAGTACTTC. Protein product: CASTVRGEQYF.

The chain carries TRBV9 and TRBJ1-2, with 7 positions matching TRBD1. Looked up from germline, CDR1 is SGDLS and CDR2 is YYNGEE. Trimming cost V 0 bases and J 5 bases; bases outside gene matches: 7. The CDR3 sequence is 15 residues long. The CDR3 region is CASSVDGRGKYGYTF. The CDR3 bases are TGTGCCAGCAGCGTAGATGGCAGGGGGAAGTATGGCTACACCTTC.

The chain combines TRBV5-4 with TRBJ1-2; D gene ambiguous. Germline V gene lookup returns CDR1 SGHNT and CDR2 YYREEE (reference sequence). The V end lost 4 bases, the J end lost 4 bases, and 8 bases lay between the germline ends. CDR3 size: 12 residues. The CDR3: CASSPEGYGYTF. The CDR3 DNA is TGTGCCAGCAGCCCCGAGGGCTATGGCTACACCTTC.

V is TRBV7-2 and J is TRBJ1-1; a possible D gene is TRBD1 (5 bases). CDR1 is SGHTA and CDR2 is FQGNSA in the germline V gene. The V end lost 5 bases, the J end lost 1 base, and 11 bases lay between the germline ends. The CDR3 has 14 residues. DNA of the CDR3: TGTGCCAGCAGCGCCGGGACTCCGAACACTGAAGCTTTCTTT. Its translation is CASSAGTPNTEAFF.

The chain recombines TRBV7-2 with TRBJ1-1; TRBD1 matches at 8 bases. This CDR3 is 13 amino acids long. The germline CDR1 and CDR2 sequences are SGHTA and FQGNSA. Trimming at V came to 5 bases and at J to 6 bases, leaving 5 bases not matched to a gene. CDR3 DNA: TGTGCCAGCAGCATACAGGGGGGCCCTGAAGCTTTCTTT. Its translation: CASSIQGGPEAFF.

The V gene is TRBV28, the J gene TRBJ2-7; 8 bases match TRBD1. This CDR3 has 14 residues. Germline V gene sequence: CDR1 MDHEN, CDR2 SYDVKM. Trimming removed 7 bases from V and 1 base from J; junction bases left unmatched: 6. The CDR3 DNA reads as TGTGCCAGCATCTCGACAGGGGATTCCTACGAGCAGTACTTC. Protein product: CASISTGDSYEQYF.